These 3 T cell receptor beta chains originate from one sample sequenced in a study of somatic mutations in cytotoxic T cells in rheumatoid arthritis. Some clones are missing from TCRdb's copy, which holds only in-frame ones; the method was immunoSEQ multiplex PCR. The table records more than 9,000 clones, about 90% of them present only once. The sequencing input was CD8+ T cells sorted from blood. Receptors originate from a woman in her late teens or twenties with rheumatoid arthritis.

The chain joins TRBV10-3 to TRBJ2-2; 10 bases line up with TRBD2. Germline V gene data show CDR1 as ENHRY and CDR2 as SYGVKD. The CDR3 is made up of 17 amino acids. The junction had 10 bases not matched to a gene; V was cut back by 0 bases and J by 9 bases. The CDR3 reads CAISESRAGGPLRELFF. The CDR3 nucleotides are TGTGCCATCAGTGAGTCGCGAGCGGGAGGGCCTCTACGGGAGCTGTTTTTT.

The genes are TRBV6-4 and TRBJ1-2, with TRBD1 identical over 7 bases. Looked up from germline, CDR1 is MRHNA and CDR2 is SNTAGT. CDR3 length equals 14 residues. Trimming cost V 6 bases and J 4 bases; bases outside gene matches: 8. The CDR3 here is CASSRTGGVYGYTF. CDR3 coding DNA: TGTGCCAGCAGCAGGACAGGCGGTGTCTATGGCTACACCTTC.

On this clone itself: The sample contains more than one DNA sequence encoding this CDR3. The genes are TRBV27 and TRBJ1-5; 8 bases align to TRBD1. The germline V gene has CDR1 MNHEY and CDR2 SMNVEV (reference sequence). This CDR3 comprises 14 residues. Unmatched junction bases numbered 5, after V lost 6 bases and J lost 4 bases. Here the CDR3 reads CASRQGASNQPQHF. The DNA for the CDR3 is TGTGCCAGCAGGCAGGGGGCCTCGAATCAGCCCCAGCATTTT.